The next 9 T cell receptor beta chains were all read from a single sample in a study of cytomegalovirus exposure and HLA in healthy donors. Use of 60 Vbeta and 13 Jbeta primers characterized the PCR. TCRdb's copy holds only in-frame clones and misses some; the assay was immunoSEQ multiplex PCR. The sample lists around 110,000 clones; around three quarters were seen once. The specimen was PBMCs. The receptors come from a woman in her forties or fifties in good health and CMV-seropositive.

The chain recombines TRBV28 with TRBJ2-5, with a tentative D call TRBD2 (7 bases). Germline lookup yields CDR1 MDHEN and CDR2 SYDVKM. CDR3 length: 16 residues. V dropped 4 bases and J dropped 2 bases, with 17 bases sitting between them. The CDR3 is CASSSYGAGAQETQYF. The CDR3, as DNA: TGTGCCAGCAGTTCTTATGGGGCGGGGGCACAAGAGACCCAGTACTTC.

The chain has TRBV6-6 and TRBJ1-2; D is possibly TRBD1 (6 bases). This CDR3 is built from 15 residues. V was pared by 7 bases and J by 2 bases, with 17 bases between. Germline-derived CDR1 and CDR2 are MNHNY and SVGAGI (reference sequence). The DNA of the CDR3 is TGTGCCAGCATCCCCAGCGGGGGCAGAAACTATGGCTACACCTTC. Translating it yields CASIPSGGRNYGYTF.

The genes are TRBV19 and TRBJ1-6, with D tentatively TRBD1 (5 bases). Germline lookup yields CDR1 LNHDA and CDR2 SQIVND (reference sequence). CDR3 length equals 19 residues. Trimming shortened V by 3 bases and J by 0 bases, and 18 bases separated the two germline ends. CDR3 in DNA: TGTGCCAGTAGTATCCAGGCAGGACACTCGAGCTCCTATAATTCACCCCTCCACTTT. This gives the protein CASSIQAGHSSSYNSPLHF.

This sequence joins TRBV7-2 and TRBJ1-4; D gene ambiguous. This CDR3 is built from 15 residues. Germline V gene data show CDR1 as SGHTA and CDR2 as FQGNSA. The V and J ends lost 4 bases and 6 bases respectively, with 15 bases between them. DNA of the CDR3: TGTGCCAGCAGCTCCTCGTTGGCTTCGTATGAAAAACTGTTTTTT. Its protein product is CASSSSLASYEKLFF.

The V and J genes are TRBV9 and TRBJ2-3; weak D call: TRBD1 (5 bases). This CDR3 comprises 15 residues. V lost 0 bases and J lost 6, with 14 bases in between. CDR1 is SGDLS, CDR2 YYNGEE, per germline. The CDR3 DNA is TGTGCCAGCAGCGTAGTAGGTAGGGGTGGGGATACGCAGTATTTT. Translated: CASSVVGRGGDTQYF.

The V gene is TRBV5-4, the J gene TRBJ2-5; TRBD1 matches 7 bases. This CDR3 region has 14 residues. Germline V lookup: CDR1 SGHNT, CDR2 YYREEE (reference sequence). V shed 1 base, J shed 1 base, and the junction held 1 base outside the gene matches. The CDR3 DNA follows: TGTGCCAGCAGCTTGTGGGACAGCCAAGAGACCCAGTACTTC. Translated: CASSLWDSQETQYF.

The chain links TRBV4-3 to TRBJ2-7; no reliable D call. Germline CDR1 LGHNA, CDR2 YSLEER. V lost 1 base to trimming and J lost 4 bases, with 11 bases between them. The CDR3 extends over 14 amino acids. In DNA form, the CDR3 reads TGCGCCAGCAGCCAAGCATACAGACATTACGAGCAGTACTTC. Its protein product is CASSQAYRHYEQYF.

The J gene is TRBJ1-2, the V gene TRBV19; 9 nucleotides line up with TRBD1. Germline V gene sequence: CDR1 LNHDA, CDR2 SQIVND (reference sequence). J gave up 2 bases and V 6 bases, and 10 bases lay outside the gene matches. The CDR3 runs to 16 residues. The CDR3: CASSDRGKGGNYGYTF. CDR3 nucleotides: TGTGCCAGTAGCGACAGGGGGAAAGGAGGCAACTATGGCTACACCTTC.

This chain uses TRBV11-3 with TRBJ2-3; D is unclear. The CDR3 spans 16 residues. The V end was cut by 5 bases, the J end by 4 bases, with 19 bases between. The germline CDR1 and CDR2 sequences are SGHNT and YENEEA. CDR3: CASSRRLPQGPDTQYF. Written as DNA, the CDR3 is TGTGCCAGCAGCCGTCGACTCCCCCAAGGTCCAGATACGCAGTATTTT. Together with reference TRBV11-3 and TRBJ2-3, the CDR3 gives the full variable domain: EAGVVQSPRYKIIEKKQPVAFWCNPISGHNTLYWYLQNLGQGPELLIRYENEEAVDDSQLPKDRFSAERLKGVDSTLKIQPAELGDSAVYLCASSRRLPQGPDTQYFGPGTRLTVL.